This T cell receptor (beta chain) stems from a study of cytomegalovirus exposure and HLA in healthy donors. Study results and limitations: Investigators reported 150 to 200 TCR beta chains as tied to cytomegalovirus. Under in vitro conditions, a few CMV-associated chains were confirmed as specific for CMV antigens. The classifier reportedly diagnosed cytomegalovirus status with high specificity and sensitivity. Rarity marked most TCR sequences, yet some public TCRs occurred in many donors.

Data came from immunoSEQ multiplex PCR; TCRdb stores just in-frame clones and leaves some out. The data show roughly 120,000 clones, with around 89% seen just once and under 6.5% held by the top ten. On this clone itself: No antigen is known for it.

The CDR3 is 14 amino acids. In germline, CDR1 is MNHNY, CDR2 SVGAGI (reference sequence). Unmatched junction bases numbered 5, after V lost 5 bases and J lost 4 bases. V gene TRBV6-6 combines with J gene TRBJ1-2, with TRBD1 matching over 9 bases. The receptor was derived from a woman between 18 and 30 years old in good health and CMV-seropositive. Specimen: PBMCs. This CDR3 is CASSTGGWGYGYTF. The DNA of the CDR3 is TGTGCCAGCAGTACAGGGGGCTGGGGCTATGGCTACACCTTC.